This T cell receptor (beta chain) was recovered during a study of OX40 agonist ivuxolimab in advanced cancers. The CDR3 consists of 15 residues. Per the germline V gene, CDR1 is LGHNA and CDR2 is YSLEER. Trimming left V 0 bases short and J 4 bases short, with 13 bases between. Here immunoSEQ multiplex PCR was the method, and the copy in TCRdb shows in-frame clones only, minus some. The sample comprises 50,000 to 70,000 clones, more than 85% of which are singletons, and under 20% rests with the top ten. The chain carries TRBV4-3 and TRBJ2-7; possible D gene TRBD1, 7 bases. The source is an adult with an advanced solid tumor such as melanoma, head and neck, liver or kidney cancer. Here the sequenced sample was CD4+ or CD8+ T cells sorted from blood, taken in a trial of the OX40 agonist ivuxolimab. CDR3 sequence (DNA): TGCGCCAGCAGCCAAGATAGGAGGGGGCTGTACGAGCAGTACTTC. Protein product: CASSQDRRGLYEQYF.